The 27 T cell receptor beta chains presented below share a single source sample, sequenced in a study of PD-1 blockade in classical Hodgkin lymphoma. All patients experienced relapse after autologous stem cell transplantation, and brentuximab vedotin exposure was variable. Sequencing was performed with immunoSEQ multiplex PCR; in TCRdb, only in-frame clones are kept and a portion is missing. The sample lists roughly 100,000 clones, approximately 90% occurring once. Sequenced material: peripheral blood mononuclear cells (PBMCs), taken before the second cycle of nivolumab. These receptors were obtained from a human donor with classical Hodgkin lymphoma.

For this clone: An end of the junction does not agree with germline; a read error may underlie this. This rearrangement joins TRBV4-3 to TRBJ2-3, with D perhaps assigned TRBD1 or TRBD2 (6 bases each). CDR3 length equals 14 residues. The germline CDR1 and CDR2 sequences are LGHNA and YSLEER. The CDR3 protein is CASRVLGGTDAQYF. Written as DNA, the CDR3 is TGCGCCAGCAGGGTACTCGGGGGCACAGATGCGCAGTATTTT.

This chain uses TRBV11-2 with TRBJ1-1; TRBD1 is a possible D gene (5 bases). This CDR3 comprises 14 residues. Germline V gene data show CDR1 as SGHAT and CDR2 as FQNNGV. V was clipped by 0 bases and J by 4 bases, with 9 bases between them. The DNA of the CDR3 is TGTGCCAGCAGCTTAGACAGGGTGGGCACTGAAGCTTTCTTT. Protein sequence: CASSLDRVGTEAFF.

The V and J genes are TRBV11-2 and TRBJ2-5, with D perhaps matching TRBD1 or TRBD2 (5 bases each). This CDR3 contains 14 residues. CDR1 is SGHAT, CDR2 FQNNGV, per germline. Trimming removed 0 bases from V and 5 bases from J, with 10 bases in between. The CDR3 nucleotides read TGTGCCAGCAGCTTAGAGGGGACGGCGGAGACCCAGTACTTC. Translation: CASSLEGTAETQYF.

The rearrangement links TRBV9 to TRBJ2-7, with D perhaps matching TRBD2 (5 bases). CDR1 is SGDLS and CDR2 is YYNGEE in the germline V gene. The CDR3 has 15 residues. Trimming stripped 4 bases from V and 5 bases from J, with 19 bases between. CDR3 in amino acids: CASSPLPGFFHEQYF. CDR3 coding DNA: TGTGCCAGCAGCCCCCTTCCGGGGTTCTTCCACGAGCAGTACTTC.

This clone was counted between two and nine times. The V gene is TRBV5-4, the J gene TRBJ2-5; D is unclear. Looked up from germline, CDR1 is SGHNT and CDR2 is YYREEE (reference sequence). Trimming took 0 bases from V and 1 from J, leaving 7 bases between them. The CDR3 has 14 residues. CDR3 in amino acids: CASSLERVQETQYF. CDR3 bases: TGTGCCAGCAGCTTGGAAAGGGTCCAAGAGACCCAGTACTTC.

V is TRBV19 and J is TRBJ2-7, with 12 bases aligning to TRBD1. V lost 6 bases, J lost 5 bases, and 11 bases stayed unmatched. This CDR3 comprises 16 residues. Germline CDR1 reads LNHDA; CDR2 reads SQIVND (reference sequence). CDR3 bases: TGTGCCAGTAGCACCGGGACAGGGGGCCCCAGGGACGAGCAGTACTTC. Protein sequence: CASSTGTGGPRDEQYF.

The CDR3: CASSPISGVETQYF. CDR3 coding DNA: TGTGCCAGCAGTCCTATTAGCGGGGTGGAGACCCAGTACTTC. V and J are TRBV28 and TRBJ2-5; TRBD2 agrees at 8 bases. Trimming cost V 5 bases and J 5 bases; bases outside gene matches: 7. The CDR3 is 14 residues long. The germline V gene has CDR1 MDHEN and CDR2 SYDVKM.

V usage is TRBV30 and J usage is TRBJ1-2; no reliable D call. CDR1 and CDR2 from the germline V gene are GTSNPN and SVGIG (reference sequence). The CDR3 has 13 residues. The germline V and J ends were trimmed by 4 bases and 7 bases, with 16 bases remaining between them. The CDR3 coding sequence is TGTGCCTGGACTATGACCCCGAGAGGTGGCTACACCTTC. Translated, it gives CAWTMTPRGGYTF.

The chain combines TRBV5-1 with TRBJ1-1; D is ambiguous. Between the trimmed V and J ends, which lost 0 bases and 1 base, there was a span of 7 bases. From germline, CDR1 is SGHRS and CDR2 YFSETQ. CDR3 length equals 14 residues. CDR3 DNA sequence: TGCGCCAGCAGCTTGGGCAGTCAGAACACTGAAGCTTTCTTT. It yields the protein CASSLGSQNTEAFF.

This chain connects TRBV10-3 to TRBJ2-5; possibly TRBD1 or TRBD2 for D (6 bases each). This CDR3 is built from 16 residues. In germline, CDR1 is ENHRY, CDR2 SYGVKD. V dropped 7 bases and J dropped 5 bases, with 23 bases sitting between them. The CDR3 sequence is CAITAVPLGGRETQYF. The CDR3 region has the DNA TGTGCCATCACCGCGGTACCACTGGGGGGCAGGGAGACCCAGTACTTC.

CDR3 residues: CASSPGGGTANYGYTF. DNA for the CDR3: TGTGCCAGCAGCCCTGGCGGGGGGACAGCTAACTATGGCTACACCTTC. This chain connects TRBV7-2 to TRBJ1-2; 7 bases are a match to TRBD1. CDR1 and CDR2 (germline): SGHTA, FQGNSA. Germline trimming cut 5 bases from V and 0 bases from J; bases unmatched to any gene: 9. The CDR3 runs 16 residues.

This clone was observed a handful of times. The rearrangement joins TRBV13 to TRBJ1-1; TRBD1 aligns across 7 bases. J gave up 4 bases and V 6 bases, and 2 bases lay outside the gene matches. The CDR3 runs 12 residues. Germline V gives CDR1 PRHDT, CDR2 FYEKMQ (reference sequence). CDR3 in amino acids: CASRTGFTEAFF. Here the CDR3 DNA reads TGTGCCAGCAGGACAGGGTTCACTGAAGCTTTCTTT.

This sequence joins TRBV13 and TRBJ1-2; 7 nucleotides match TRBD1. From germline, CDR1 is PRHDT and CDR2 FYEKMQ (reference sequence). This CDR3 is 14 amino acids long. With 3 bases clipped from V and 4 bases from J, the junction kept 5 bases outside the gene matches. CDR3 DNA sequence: TGTGCCAGCAGCTTGACAGGGTTTGGCTATGGCTACACCTTC. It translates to CASSLTGFGYGYTF.

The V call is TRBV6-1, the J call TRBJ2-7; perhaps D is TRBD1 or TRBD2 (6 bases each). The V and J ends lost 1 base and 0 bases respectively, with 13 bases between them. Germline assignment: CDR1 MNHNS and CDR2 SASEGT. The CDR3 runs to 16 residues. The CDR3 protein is CASSEVVRGASYEQYF. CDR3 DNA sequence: TGTGCCAGCAGTGAAGTTGTAAGGGGGGCCTCCTACGAGCAGTACTTC.

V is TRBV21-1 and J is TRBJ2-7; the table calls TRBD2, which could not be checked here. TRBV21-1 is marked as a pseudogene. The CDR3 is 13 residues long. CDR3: CASSKDTGWEQYF. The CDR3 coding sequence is TGTGCCAGCAGCAAAGACACGGGATGGGAGCAGTACTTC.

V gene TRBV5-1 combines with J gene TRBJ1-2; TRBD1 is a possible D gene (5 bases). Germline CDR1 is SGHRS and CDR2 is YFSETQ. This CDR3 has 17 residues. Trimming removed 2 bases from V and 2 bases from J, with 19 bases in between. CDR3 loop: CASSFTAVGESNYGYTF. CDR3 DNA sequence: TGCGCCAGCAGCTTCACGGCGGTGGGGGAATCCAACTATGGCTACACCTTC.

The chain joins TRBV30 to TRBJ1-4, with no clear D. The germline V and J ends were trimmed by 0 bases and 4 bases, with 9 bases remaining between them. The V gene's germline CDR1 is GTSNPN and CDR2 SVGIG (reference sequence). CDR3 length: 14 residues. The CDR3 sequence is CAWSVPGGNEKLFF. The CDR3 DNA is TGTGCCTGGAGTGTACCTGGAGGTAATGAAAAACTGTTTTTT.

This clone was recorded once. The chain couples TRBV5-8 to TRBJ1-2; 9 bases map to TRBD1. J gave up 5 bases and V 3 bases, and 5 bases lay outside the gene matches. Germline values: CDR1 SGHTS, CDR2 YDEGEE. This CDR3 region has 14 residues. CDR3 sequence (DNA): TGTGCCAGCAGCTCAGGACAGGGGTTATATGGCTACACCTTC. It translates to CASSSGQGLYGYTF. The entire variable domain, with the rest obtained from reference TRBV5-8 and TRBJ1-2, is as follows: EAGVTQSPTHLIKTRGQQATLRCSPISGHTSVYWYQQALGLGLQFLLWYDEGEERNRGNFPPRFSGRQFPNYSSELNVNALELEDSALYLCASSSGQGLYGYTFGSGTRLTVV.

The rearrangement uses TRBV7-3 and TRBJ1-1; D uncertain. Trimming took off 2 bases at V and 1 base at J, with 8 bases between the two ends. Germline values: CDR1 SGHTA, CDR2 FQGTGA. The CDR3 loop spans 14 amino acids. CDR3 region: CASSLGFGNTEAFF. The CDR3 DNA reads TGTGCCAGCAGCTTAGGGTTTGGGAACACTGAAGCTTTCTTT.

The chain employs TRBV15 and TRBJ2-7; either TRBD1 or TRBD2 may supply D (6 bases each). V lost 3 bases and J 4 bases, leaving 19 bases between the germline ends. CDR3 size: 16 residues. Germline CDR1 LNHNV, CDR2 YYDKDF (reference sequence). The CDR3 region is CATSSHGQLEGYEQYF. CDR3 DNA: TGTGCCACCAGCAGTCATGGACAGTTGGAGGGTTACGAGCAGTACTTC.

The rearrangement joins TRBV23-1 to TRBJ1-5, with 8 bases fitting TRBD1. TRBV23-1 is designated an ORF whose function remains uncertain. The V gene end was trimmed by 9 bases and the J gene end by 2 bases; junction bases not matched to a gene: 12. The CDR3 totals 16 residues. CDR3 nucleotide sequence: TGCGCCAGGTGCCGAAAGACAGGGGAAGGCAATCAGCCCCAGCATTTT. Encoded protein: CARCRKTGEGNQPQHF.

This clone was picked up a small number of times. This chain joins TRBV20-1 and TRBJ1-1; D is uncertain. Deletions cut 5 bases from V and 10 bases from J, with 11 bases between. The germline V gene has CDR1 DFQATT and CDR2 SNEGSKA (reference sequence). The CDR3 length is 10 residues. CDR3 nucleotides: TGCAGTGCTGAGACGCGGGTAGCTTTCTTT. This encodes CSAETRVAFF.

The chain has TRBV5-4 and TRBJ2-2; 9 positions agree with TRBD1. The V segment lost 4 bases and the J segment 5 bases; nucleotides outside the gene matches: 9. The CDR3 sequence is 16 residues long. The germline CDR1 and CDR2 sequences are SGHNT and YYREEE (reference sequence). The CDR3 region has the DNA TGTGCCAGCAGCGGCCCCGGGACAGGGAAAACCGGGGAGCTGTTTTTT. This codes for CASSGPGTGKTGELFF.

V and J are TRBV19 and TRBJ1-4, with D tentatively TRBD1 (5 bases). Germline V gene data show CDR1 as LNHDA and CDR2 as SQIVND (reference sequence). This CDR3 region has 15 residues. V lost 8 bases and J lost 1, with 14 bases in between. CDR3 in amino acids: CASGGSSVTNEKLFF. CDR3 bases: TGTGCCAGTGGGGGGAGTTCTGTAACTAATGAAAAACTGTTTTTT.

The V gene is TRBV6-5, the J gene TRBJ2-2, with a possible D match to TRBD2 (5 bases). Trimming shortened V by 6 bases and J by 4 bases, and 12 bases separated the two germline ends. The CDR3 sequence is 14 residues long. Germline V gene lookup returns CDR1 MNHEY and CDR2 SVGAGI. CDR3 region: CASRGDSATGELFF. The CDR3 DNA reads TGTGCCAGCAGGGGAGATTCGGCCACCGGGGAGCTGTTTTTT.

The CDR3 reads CASSQVYTGELFF. The CDR3 coding sequence is TGTGCCAGCAGCCAAGTATACACCGGGGAGCTGTTTTTT. The J gene is TRBJ2-2, the V gene TRBV4-2; D gene ambiguous. The CDR3 sequence is 13 residues long. CDR1 and CDR2 from the germline V gene are LGHNA and YNFKEQ. V was pared by 1 base and J by 3 bases, with 3 bases between.

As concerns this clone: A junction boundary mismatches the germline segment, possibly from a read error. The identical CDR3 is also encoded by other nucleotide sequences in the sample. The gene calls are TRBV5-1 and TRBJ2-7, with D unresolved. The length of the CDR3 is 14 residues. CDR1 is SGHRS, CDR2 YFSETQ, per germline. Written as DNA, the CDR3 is TGCGCCAGCAGCCCATTGGCTGCAAACTACGAGCAGTACTTT. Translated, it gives CASSPLAANYEQYF. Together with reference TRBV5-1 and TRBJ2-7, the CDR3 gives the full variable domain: KAGVTQTPRYLIKTRGQQVTLSCSPISGHRSVSWYQQTPGQGLQFLFEYFSETQRNKGNFPGRFSGRQFSNSRSEMNVSTLELGDSALYLCASSPLAANYEQYFGPGTRLTVT.